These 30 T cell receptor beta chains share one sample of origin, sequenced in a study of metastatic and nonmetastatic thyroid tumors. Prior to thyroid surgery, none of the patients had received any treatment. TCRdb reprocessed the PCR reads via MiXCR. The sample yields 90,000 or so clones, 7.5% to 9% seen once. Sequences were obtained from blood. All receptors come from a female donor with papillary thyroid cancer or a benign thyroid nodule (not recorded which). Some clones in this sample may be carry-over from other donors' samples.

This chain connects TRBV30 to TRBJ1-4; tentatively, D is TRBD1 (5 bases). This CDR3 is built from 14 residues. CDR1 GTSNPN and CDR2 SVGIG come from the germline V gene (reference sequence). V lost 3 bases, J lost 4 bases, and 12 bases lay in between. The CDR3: CAWSRTKGNEKLFF. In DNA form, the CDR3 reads TGTGCCTGGAGCCGGACAAAGGGTAATGAAAAACTGTTTTTT.

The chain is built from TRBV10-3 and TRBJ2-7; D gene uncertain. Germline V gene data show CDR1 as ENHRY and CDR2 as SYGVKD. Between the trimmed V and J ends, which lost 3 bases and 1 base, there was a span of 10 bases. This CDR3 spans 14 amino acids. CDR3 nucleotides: TGTGCCATCAGTGACCAGAGAACTTCCTACGAGCAGTACTTC. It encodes CAISDQRTSYEQYF.

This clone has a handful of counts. For the CDR3, the DNA is TGTGCCAGCAGGCCCCTCATGACAGGTCCCGCAGCCTCTGGAAACACCATATATTTT. Its translation is CASRPLMTGPAASGNTIYF. The chain uses TRBV6-2 or TRBV6-3 and TRBJ1-3; possible D gene TRBD1, 6 bases. Trimming removed 6 bases at V and 0 bases at J, with 24 bases between. This CDR3 region has 19 residues. Germline V gene data show CDR1 as MNHEY and CDR2 as SVGEGT.

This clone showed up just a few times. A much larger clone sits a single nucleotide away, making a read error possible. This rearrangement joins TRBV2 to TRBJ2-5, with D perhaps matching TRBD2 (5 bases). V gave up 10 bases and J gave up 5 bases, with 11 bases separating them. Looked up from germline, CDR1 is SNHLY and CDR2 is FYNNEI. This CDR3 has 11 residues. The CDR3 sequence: CAIPRGETQYF. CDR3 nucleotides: TGTGCCATCCCCCGCGGGGAGACCCAGTACTTC.

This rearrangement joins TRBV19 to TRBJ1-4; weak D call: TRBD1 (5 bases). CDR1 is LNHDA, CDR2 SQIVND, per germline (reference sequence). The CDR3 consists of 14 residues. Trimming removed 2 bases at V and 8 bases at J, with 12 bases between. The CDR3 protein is CASSILGEGEKLFF. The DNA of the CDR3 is TGTGCCAGTAGTATACTAGGGGAGGGCGAAAAACTGTTTTTT.

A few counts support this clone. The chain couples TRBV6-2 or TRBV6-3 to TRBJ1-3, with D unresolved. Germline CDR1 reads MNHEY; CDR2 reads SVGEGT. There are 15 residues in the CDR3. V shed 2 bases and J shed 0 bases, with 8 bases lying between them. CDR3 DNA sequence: TGTGCCAGCAGTTACAGGATGAGCTCTGGAAACACCATATATTTT. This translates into CASSYRMSSGNTIYF.

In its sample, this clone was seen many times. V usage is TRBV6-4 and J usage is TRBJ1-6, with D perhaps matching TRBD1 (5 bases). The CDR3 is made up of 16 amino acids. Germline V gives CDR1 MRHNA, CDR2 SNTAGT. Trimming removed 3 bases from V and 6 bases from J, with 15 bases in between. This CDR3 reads CASSETPGTRNSPLHF. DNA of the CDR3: TGTGCCAGCAGTGAAACTCCCGGGACTCGTAATTCACCCCTCCACTTT.

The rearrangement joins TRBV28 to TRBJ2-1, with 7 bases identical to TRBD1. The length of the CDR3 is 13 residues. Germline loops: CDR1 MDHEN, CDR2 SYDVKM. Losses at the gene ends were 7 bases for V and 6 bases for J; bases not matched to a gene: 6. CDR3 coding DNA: TGTGCCAGCAAATCACAGGGGATCAATGAGCAGTTCTTC. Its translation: CASKSQGINEQFF.

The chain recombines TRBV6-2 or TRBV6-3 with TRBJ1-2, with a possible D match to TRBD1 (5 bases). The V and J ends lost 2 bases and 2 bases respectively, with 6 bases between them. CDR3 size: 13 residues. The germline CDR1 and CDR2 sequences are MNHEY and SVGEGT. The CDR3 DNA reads TGTGCCAGCAGTTACGCAGGGAACTATGGCTACACCTTC. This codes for CASSYAGNYGYTF.

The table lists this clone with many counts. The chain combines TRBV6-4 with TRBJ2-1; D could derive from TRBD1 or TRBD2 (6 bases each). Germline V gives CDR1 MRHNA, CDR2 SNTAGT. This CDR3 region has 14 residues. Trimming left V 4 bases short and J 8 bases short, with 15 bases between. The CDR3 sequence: CASSGGGGGHEQFF. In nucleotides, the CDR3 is TGTGCCAGCAGTGGAGGAGGGGGTGGGCATGAGCAGTTCTTC.

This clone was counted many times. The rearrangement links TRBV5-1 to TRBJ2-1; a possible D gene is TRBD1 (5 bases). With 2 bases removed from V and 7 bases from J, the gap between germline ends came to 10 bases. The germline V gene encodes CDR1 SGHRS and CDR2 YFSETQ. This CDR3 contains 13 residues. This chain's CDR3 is CASSFGAGNEQFF. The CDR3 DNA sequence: TGCGCCAGCAGCTTTGGGGCTGGGAATGAGCAGTTCTTC.

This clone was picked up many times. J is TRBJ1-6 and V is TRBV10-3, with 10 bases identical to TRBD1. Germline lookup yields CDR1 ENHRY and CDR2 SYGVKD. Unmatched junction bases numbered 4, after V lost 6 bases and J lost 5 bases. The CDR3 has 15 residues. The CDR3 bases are TGTGCCATCAGGTTCGGACAGGGGGATAATTCACCCCTCCACTTT. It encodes CAIRFGQGDNSPLHF.

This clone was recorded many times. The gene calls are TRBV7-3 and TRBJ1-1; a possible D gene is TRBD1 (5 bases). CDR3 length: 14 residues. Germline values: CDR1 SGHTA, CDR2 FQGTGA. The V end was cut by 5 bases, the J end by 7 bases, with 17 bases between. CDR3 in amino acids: CASSLTGGSVEAFF. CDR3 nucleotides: TGTGCCAGCAGCCTCACAGGCGGGTCTGTTGAAGCTTTCTTT.

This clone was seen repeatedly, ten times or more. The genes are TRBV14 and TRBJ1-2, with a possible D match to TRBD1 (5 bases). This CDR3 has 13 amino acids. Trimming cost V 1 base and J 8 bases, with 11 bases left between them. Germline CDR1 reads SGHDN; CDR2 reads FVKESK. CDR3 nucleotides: TGTGCCAGCAGCCAAGTTGCAGGGTACGGCTACACCTTC. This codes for CASSQVAGYGYTF.

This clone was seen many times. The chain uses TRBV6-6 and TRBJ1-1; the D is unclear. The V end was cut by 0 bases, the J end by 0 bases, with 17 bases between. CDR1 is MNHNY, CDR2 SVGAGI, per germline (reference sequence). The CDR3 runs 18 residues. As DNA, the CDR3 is TGTGCCAGCAGTTACTCGGCTTTTTCTTGGGAGGTGAACACTGAAGCTTTCTTT. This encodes CASSYSAFSWEVNTEAFF.

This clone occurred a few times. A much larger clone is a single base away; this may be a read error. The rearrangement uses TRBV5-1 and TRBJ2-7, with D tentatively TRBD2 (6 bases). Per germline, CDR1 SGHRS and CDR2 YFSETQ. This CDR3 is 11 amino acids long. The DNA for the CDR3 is TGCGCCAGCAGCTTGCAAGGGGAGGAGTGCTTC. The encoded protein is CASSLQGEECF.

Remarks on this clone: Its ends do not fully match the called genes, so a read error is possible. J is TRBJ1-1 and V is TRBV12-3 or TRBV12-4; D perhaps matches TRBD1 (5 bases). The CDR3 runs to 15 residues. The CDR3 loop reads CASSLVGGRNTEAFF. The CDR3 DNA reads TGTGCTAGCAGTTTAGTGGGGGGGAGGAACACTGAAGCTTTCTTT.

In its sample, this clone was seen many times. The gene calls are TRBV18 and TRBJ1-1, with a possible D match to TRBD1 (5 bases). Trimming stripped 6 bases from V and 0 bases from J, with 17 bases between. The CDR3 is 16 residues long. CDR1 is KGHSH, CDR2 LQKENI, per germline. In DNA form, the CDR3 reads TGTGCCAGCTCCCCTCCGGGACTCGTCATGAACACTGAAGCTTTCTTT. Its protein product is CASSPPGLVMNTEAFF.

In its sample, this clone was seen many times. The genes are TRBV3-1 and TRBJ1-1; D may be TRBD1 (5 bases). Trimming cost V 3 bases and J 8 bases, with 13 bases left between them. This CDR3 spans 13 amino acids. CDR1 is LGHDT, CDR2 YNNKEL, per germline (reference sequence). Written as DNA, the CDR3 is TGTGCCAGCAGCCAGGAAACCGGGGCCGAAGCTTTCTTT. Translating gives CASSQETGAEAFF.

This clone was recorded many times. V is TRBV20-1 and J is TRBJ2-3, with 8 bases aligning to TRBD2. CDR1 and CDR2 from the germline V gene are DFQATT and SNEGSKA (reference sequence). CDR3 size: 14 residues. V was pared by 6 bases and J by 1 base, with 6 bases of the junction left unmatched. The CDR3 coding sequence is TGCAGTGCCAAGCAAGCGGGGGGCACAGATACGCAGTATTTT. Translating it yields CSAKQAGGTDTQYF.

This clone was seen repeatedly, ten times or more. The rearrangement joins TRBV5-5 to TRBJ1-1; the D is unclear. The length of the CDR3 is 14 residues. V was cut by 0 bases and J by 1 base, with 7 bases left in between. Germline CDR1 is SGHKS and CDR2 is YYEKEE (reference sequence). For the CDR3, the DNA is TGTGCCAGCAGCTTGGGATGGTCGAACACTGAAGCTTTCTTT. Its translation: CASSLGWSNTEAFF.

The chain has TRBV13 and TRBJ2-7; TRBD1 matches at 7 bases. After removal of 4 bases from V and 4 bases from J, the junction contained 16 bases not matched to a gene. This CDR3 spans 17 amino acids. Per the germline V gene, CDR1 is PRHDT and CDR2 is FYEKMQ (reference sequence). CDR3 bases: TGTGCCAGCAGCTATCTCCGGGGACAGAAGAGAAGTTACGAGCAGTACTTC. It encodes CASSYLRGQKRSYEQYF.

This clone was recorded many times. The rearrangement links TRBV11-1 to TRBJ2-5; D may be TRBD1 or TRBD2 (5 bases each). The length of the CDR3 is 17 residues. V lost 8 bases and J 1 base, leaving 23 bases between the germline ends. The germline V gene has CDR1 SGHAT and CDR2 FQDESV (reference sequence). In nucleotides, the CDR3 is TGTGCCAGCGGTCCATTAAACCGGGACCCGGGCCAAGAGACCCAGTACTTC. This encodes CASGPLNRDPGQETQYF.

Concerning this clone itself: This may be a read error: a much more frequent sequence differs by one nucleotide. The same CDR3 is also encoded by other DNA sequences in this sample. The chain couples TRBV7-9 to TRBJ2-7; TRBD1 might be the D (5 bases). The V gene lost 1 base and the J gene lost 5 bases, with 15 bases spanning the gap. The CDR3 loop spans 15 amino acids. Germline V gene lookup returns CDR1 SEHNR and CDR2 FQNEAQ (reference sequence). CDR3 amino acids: CASSLGGRLYNEQYF. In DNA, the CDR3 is TGTGCCAGCAGCTTAGGGGGCAGACTGTACAACGAGCAGTACTTC.

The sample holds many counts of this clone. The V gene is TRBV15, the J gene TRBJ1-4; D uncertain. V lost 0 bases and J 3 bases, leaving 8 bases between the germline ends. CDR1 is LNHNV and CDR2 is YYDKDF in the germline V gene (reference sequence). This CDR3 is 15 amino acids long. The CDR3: CATSREGRSNEKLFF. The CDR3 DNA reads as TGTGCCACCAGCAGAGAGGGGAGGTCTAATGAAAAACTGTTTTTT.

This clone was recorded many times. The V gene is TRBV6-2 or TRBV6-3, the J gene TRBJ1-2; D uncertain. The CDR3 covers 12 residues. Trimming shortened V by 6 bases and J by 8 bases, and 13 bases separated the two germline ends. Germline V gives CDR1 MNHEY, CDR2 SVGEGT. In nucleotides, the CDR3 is TGTGCCAGCAGCCACGATCTGTCGGGCTACACCTTC. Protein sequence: CASSHDLSGYTF.

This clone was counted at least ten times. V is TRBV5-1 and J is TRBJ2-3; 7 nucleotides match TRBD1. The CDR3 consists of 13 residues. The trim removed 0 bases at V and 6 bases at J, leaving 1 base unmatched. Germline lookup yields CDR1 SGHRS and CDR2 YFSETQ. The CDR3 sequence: CASSLEGADTQYF. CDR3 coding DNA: TGCGCCAGCAGCTTGGAGGGGGCCGATACGCAGTATTTT. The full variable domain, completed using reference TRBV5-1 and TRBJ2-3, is KAGVTQTPRYLIKTRGQQVTLSCSPISGHRSVSWYQQTPGQGLQFLFEYFSETQRNKGNFPGRFSGRQFSNSRSEMNVSTLELGDSALYLCASSLEGADTQYFGPGTRLTVL.

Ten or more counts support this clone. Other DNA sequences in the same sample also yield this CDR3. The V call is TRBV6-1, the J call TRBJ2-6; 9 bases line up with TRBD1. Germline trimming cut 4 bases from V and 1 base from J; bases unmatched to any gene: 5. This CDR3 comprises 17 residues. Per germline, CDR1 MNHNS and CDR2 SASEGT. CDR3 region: CASSATGGASGANVLTF. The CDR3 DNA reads TGTGCCAGCAGTGCTACAGGGGGCGCTTCTGGGGCCAACGTCCTGACTTTC.

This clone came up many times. The chain's CDR3 is CATSQALGNTEAFF. The CDR3 region has the DNA TGTGCCACCAGCCAGGCCCTGGGGAACACTGAAGCTTTCTTT. V gene TRBV15 combines with J gene TRBJ1-1; D not resolved. CDR1 LNHNV and CDR2 YYDKDF come from the germline V gene (reference sequence). Between the trimmed V and J ends, which lost 5 bases and 1 base, there was a span of 11 bases. This CDR3 has 14 residues.

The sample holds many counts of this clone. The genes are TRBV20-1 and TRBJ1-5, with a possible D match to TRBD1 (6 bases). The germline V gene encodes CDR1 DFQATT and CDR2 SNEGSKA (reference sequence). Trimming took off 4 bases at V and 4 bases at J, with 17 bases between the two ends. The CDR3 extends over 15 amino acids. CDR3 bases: TGCAGTGCTACTGACTCCCGGGACAAAAATCAGCCCCAGCATTTT. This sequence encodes CSATDSRDKNQPQHF.